This T cell receptor beta chain was obtained from a study of blood T cells in healthy people across ages. CDR1 SGHTA and CDR2 FQGTGA come from the germline V gene. This CDR3 has 16 residues. The V segment lost 5 bases and the J segment 7 bases; nucleotides outside the gene matches: 12. With a J-beta primer mix and a sample-barcoded 5' primer, a second PCR ran roughly 7 to 11 cycles. One entry per CDR3 protein, called by TCRdb with MiXCR from the 5' RACE reads. This sample carries 1.5 million to 2 million distinct CDR3 sequences, about 28% of them seen once, and the ten largest clones take 7% to 9%. The sample was blood. The chain joins TRBV7-3 to TRBJ2-1; 9 bases fit TRBD2. This receptor was taken from a woman in her thirties in good health. For the CDR3, the DNA is TGTGCCAGCAGCCAAGGGGGCGGGGGGGCGTGGAATGAGCAGTTCTTC. Amino acid sequence: CASSQGGGGAWNEQFF.